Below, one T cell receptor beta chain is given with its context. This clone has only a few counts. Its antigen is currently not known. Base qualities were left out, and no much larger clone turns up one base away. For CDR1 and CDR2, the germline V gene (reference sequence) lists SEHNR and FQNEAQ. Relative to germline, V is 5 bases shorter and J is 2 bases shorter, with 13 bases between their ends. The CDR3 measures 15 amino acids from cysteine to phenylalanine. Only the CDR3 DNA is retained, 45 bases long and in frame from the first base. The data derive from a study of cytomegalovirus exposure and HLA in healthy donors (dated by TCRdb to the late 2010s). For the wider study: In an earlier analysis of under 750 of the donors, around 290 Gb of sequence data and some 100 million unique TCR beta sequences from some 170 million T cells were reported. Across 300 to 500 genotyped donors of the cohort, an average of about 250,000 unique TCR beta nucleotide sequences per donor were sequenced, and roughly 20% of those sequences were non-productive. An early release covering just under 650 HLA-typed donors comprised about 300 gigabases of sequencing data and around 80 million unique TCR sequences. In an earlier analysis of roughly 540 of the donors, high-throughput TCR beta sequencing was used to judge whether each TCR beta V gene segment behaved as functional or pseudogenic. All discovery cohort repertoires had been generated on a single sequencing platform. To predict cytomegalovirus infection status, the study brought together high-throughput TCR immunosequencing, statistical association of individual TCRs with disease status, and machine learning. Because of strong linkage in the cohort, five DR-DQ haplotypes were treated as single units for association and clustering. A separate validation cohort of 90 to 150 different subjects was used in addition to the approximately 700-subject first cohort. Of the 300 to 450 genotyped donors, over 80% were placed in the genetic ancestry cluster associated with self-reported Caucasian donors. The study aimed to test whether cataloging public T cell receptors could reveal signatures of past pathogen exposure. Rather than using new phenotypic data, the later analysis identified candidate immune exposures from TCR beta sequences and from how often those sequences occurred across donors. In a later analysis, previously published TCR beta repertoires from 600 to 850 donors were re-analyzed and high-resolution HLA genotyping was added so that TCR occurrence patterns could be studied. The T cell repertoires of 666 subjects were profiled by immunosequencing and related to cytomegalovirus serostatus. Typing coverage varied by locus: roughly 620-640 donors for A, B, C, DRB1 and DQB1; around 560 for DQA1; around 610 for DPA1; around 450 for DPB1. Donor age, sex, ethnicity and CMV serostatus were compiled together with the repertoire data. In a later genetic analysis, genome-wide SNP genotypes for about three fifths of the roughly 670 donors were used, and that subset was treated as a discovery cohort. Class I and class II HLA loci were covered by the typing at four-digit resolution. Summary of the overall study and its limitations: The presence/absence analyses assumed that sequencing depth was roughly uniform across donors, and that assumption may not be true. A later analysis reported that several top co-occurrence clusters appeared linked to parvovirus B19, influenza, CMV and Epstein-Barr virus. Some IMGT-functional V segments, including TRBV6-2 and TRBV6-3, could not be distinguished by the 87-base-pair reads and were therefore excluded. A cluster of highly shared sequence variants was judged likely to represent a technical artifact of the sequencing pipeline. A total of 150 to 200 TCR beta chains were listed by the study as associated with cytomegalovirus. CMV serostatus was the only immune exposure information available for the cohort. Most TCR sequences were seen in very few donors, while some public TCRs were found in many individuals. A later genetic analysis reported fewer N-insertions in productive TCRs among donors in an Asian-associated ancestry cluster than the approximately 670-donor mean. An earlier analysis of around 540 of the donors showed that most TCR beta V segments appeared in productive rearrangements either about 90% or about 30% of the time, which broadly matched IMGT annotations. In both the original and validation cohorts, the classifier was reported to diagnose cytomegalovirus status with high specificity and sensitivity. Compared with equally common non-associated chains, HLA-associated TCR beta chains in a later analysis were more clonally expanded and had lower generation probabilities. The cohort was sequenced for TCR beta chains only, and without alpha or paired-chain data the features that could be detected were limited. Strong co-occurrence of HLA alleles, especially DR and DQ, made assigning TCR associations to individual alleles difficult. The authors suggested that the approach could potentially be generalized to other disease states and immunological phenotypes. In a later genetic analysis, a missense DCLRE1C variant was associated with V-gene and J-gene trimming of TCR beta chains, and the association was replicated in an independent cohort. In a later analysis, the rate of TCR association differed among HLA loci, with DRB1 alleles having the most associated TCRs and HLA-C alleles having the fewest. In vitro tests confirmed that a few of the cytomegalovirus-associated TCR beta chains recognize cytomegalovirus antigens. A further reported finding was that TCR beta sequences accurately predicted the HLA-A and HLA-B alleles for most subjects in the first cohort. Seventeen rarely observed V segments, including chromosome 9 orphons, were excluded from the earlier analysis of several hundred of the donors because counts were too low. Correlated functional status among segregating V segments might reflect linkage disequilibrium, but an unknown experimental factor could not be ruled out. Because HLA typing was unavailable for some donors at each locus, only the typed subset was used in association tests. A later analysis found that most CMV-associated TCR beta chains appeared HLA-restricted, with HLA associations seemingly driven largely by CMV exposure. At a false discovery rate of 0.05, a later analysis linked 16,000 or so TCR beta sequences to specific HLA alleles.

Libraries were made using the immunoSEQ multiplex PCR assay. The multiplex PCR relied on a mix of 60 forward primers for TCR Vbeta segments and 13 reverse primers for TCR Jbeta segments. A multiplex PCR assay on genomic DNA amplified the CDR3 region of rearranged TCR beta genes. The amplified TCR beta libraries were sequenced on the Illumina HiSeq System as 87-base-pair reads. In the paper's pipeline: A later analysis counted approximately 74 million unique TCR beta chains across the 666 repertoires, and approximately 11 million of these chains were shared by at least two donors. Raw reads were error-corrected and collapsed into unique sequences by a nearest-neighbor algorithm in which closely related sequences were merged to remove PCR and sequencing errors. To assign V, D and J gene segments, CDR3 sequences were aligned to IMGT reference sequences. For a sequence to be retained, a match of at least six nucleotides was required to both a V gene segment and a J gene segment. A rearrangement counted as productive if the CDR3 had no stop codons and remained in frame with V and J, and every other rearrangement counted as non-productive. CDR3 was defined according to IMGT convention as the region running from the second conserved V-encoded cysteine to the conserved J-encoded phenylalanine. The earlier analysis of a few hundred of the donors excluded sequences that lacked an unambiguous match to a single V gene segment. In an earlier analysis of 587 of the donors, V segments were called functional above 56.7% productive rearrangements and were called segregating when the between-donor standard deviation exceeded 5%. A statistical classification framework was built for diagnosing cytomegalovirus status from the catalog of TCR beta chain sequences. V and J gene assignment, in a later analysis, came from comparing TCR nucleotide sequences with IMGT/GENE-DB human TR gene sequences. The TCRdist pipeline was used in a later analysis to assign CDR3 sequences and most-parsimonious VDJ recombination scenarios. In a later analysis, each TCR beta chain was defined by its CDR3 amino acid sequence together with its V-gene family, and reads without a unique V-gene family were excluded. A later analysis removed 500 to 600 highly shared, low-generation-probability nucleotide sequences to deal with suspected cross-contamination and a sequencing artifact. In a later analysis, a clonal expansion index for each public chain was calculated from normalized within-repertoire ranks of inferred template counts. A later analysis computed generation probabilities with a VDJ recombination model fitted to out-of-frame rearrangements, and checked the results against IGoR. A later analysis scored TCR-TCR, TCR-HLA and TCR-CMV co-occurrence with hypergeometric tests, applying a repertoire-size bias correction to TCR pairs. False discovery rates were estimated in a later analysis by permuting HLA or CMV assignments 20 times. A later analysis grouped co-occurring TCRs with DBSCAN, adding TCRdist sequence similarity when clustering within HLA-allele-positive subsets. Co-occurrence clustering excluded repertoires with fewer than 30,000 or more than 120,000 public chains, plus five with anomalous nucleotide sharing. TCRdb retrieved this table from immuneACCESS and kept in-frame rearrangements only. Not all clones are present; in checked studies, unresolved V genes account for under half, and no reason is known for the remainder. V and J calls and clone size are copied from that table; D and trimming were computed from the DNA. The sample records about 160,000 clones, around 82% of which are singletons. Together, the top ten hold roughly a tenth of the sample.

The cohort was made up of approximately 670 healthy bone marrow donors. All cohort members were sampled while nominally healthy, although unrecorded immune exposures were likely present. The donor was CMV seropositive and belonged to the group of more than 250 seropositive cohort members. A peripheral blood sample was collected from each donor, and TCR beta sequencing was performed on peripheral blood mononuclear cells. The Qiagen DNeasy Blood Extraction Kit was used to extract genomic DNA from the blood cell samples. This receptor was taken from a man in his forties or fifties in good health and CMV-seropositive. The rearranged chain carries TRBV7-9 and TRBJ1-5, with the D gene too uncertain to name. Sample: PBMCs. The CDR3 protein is CASSRLDSGNQPQHF. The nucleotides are TGTGCCAGCAGCAGACTGGACTCGGGCAATCAGCCCCAGCATTTT.